The TCR beta chain described here comes from a study of post-analysis software for immune sequencing data. Study findings and constraints: F measure grouped same-batch samples tightly together. Elevated frequency relative to controls characterized several TRBV segments in patients, TRBV5-6, TRBV5-1 and TRBV20-1 among them.

Notes on this clonotype: Antigen specificity is unknown.

Libraries were made from TCR beta cDNA, and they carried unique molecular identifiers. Starting from roughly 1.1 to 9.2 million T cells, the study yielded roughly 0.5 million cDNA molecules. TCRdb redid the calling of the PCR reads with MiXCR, one entry per CDR3 protein. In the table there are hundreds of thousands of distinct CDR3 sequences, 25% to 30% of which are singletons. The CDR3 extends over 16 amino acids. V was shortened by 3 bases and J by 0 bases, with 14 bases between the two germline ends. CDR1 and CDR2 from the germline V gene are SGDLS and YYNGEE. This sequence was found in a girl between 5 and 17 years old with multiple sclerosis. The sequencing input was blood. The chain combines TRBV9 with TRBJ2-3; TRBD1 is a possible D gene (5 bases). The CDR3 DNA is TGTGCCAGCAGCGAGAGGACAACCTCTAGCACAGATACGCAGTATTTT. Its translation: CASSERTTSSTDTQYF.